The sequence of this TCR beta chain was determined in a study of spatial heterogeneity in lung cancer. Ten or more counts support this clonotype. Its antigen is unidentified. This beta chain represents an off-target read in a library built for alpha chains; its size is of limited meaning. Time point of the sample: sample taken at primary tumor resection. The donor group consisted of around 66 patients who had untreated, early-stage non-small cell lung cancer. The CDR3 has 14 residues. V was clipped by 5 bases and J by 14 bases; unmatched bases: 15. The germline CDR1 and CDR2 sequences are SGHTA and FQGNSA. MiXCR, applied by TCRdb to the 5' RACE reads, yields one record per CDR3 protein. The sample lists 3,600 or so distinct CDR3 sequences; approximately 6.6% were seen once. Findings and caveats of the study: It was estimated that coverage of tumor T cells reached 6.5% to 8% for alpha chains and less than 15% for beta chains. Expanded alpha and beta TCR counts within tumors tracked tumor mutation counts. Ubiquitous expanded TCR counts tracked ubiquitous nonsynonymous mutations, and regional counts tracked regional ones.

The TCR originated in a male donor with early-stage non-small cell lung cancer. The sample consisted of lung tumor tissue, taken at surgery. The chain combines TRBV7-2 with TRBJ2-1; 7 bases agree with TRBD2. The CDR3 reads CASSQEGGGRAEFF. The CDR3 bases are TGTGCCAGCAGCCAAGAGGGCGGGGGTCGCGCGGAGTTCTTC.